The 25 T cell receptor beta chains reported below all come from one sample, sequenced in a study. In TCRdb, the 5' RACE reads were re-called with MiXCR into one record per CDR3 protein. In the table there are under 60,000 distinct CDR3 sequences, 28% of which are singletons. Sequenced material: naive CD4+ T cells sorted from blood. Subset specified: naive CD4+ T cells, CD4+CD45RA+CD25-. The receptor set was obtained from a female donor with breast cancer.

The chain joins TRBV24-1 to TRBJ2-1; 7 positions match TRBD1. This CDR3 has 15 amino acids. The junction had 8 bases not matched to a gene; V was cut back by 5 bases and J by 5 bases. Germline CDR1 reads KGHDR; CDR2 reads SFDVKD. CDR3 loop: CATSVYRDSNNEQFF. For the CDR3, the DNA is TGTGCCACCAGTGTATACCGGGACAGCAACAATGAGCAGTTCTTC.

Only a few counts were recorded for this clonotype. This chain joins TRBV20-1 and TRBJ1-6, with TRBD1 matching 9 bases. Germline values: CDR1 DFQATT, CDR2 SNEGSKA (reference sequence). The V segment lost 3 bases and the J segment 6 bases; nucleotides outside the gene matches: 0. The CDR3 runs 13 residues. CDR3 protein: CSARGQGNSPLHF. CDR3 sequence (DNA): TGCAGTGCTAGGGGACAGGGTAATTCACCCCTCCACTTT.

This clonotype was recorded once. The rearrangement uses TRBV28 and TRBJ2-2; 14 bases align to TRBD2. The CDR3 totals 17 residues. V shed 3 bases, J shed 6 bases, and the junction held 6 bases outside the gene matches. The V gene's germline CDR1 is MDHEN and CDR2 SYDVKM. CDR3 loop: CASSFGGLAGVAGELFF. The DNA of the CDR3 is TGTGCCAGCAGTTTCGGGGGACTAGCGGGAGTAGCCGGGGAGCTGTTTTTT. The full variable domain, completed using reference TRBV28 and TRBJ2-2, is DVKVTQSSRYLVKRTGEKVFLECVQDMDHENMFWYRQDPGLGLRLIYFSYDVKMKEKGDIPEGYSVSREKKERFSLILESASTNQTSMYLCASSFGGLAGVAGELFFGEGSRLTVL.

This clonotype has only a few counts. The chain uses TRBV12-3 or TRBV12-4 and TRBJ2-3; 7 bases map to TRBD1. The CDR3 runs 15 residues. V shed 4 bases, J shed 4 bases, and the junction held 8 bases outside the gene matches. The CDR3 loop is CASSYGQVGADTQYF. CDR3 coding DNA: TGTGCCAGCAGTTACGGACAGGTCGGAGCAGATACGCAGTATTTT.

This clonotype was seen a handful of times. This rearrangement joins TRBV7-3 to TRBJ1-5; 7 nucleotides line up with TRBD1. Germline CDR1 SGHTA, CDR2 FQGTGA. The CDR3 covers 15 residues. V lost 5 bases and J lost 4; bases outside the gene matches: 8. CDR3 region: CASSRDRELNQPQHF. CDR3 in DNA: TGTGCCAGCAGCCGGGACAGAGAGCTTAATCAGCCCCAGCATTTT. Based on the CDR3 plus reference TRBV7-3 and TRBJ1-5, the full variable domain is GAGVSQTPSNKVTEKGKYVELRCDPISGHTALYWYRQSLGQGPEFLIYFQGTGAADDSGLPNDRFFAVRPEGSVSTLKIQRTERGDSAVYLCASSRDRELNQPQHFGDGTRLSIL.

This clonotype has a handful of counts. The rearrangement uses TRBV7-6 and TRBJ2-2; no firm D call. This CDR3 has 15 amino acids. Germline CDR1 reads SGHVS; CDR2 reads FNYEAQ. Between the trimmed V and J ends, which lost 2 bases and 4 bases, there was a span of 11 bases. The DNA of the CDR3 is TGTGCCAGCAGCTTATATGGCAGCTCCACCGGGGAGCTGTTTTTT. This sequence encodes CASSLYGSSTGELFF.

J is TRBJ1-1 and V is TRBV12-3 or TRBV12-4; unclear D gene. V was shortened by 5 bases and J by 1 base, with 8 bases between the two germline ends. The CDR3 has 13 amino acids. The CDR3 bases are TGTGCCAGCAGTAAACAGCGGAACACTGAAGCTTTCTTT. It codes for CASSKQRNTEAFF.

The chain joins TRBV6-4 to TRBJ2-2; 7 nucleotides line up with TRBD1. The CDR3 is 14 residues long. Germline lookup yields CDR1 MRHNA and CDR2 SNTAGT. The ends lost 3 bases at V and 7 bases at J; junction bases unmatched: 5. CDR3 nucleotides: TGTGCCAGCAGTGATACGGACAGGAGCGGGGAGCTGTTTTTT. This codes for CASSDTDRSGELFF.

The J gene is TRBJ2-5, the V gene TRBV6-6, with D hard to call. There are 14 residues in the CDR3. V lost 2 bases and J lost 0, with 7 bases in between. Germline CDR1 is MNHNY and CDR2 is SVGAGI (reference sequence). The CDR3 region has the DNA TGTGCCAGCAGTTACCCCGGGTACCAAGAGACCCAGTACTTC. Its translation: CASSYPGYQETQYF.

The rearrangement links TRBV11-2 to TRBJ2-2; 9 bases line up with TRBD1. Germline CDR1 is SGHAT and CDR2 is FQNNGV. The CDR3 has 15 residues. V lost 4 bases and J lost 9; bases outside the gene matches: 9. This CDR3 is CASSSYRGRSRELFF. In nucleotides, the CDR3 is TGTGCCAGCAGCTCCTACAGGGGGCGGTCGAGGGAGCTGTTTTTT.

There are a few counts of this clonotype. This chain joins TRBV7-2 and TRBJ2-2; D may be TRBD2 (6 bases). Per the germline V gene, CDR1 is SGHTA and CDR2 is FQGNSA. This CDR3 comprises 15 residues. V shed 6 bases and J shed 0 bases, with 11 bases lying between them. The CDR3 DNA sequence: TGTGCCAGCAGTCGGGACTGGGCGAACACCGGGGAGCTGTTTTTT. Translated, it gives CASSRDWANTGELFF.

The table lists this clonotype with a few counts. The CDR3 DNA sequence: TGCGCCAGCAGCCGCATCGGACAGGGGGCAGGGGAAAAACTGTTTTTT. Translating gives CASSRIGQGAGEKLFF. The rearrangement links TRBV4-1 to TRBJ1-4; 11 bases line up with TRBD1. Germline lookup yields CDR1 MGHRA and CDR2 YSYEKL. The trim removed 4 bases at V and 8 bases at J, leaving 9 bases unmatched. This CDR3 is 16 amino acids long.

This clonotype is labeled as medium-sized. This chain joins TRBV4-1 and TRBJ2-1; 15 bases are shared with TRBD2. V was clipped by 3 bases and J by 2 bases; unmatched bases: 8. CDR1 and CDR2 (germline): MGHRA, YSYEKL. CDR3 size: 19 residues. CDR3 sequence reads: CASSHPGLAGGPTYNEQFF. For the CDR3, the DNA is TGCGCCAGCAGCCACCCCGGACTAGCGGGGGGGCCGACCTACAATGAGCAGTTCTTC.

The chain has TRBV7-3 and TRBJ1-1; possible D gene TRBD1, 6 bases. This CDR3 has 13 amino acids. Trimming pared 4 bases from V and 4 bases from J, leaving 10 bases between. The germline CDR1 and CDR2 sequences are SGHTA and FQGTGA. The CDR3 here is CASSSTGTTEAFF. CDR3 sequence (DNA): TGTGCCAGCAGCTCAACAGGGACCACTGAAGCTTTCTTT.

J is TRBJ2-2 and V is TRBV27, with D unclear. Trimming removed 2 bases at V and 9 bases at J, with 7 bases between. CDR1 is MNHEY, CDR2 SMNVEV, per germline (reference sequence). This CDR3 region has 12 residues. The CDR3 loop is CASSLNRRELFF. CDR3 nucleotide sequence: TGTGCCAGCAGTTTAAACAGAAGGGAGCTGTTTTTT.

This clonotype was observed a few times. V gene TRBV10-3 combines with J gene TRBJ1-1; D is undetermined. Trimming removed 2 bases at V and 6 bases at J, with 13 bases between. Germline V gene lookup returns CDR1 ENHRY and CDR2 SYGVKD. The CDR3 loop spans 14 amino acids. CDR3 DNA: TGTGCCATCAGTGAGGGCTGGGGTCATCCTGAAGCTTTCTTT. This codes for CAISEGWGHPEAFF.

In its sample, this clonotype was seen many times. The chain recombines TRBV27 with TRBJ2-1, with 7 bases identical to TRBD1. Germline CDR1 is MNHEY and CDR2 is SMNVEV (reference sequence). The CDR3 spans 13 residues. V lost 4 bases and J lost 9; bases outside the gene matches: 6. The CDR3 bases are TGTGCCAGCAGTTATCTAACAGGGGCTGAGCAGTTCTTC. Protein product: CASSYLTGAEQFF.

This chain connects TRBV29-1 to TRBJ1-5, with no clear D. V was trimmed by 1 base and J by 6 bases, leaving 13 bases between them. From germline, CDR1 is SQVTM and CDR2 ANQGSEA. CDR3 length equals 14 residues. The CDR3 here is CSVEGCIRSQPQHF. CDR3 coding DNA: TGCAGCGTTGAAGGGTGCATTCGAAGTCAGCCCCAGCATTTT.

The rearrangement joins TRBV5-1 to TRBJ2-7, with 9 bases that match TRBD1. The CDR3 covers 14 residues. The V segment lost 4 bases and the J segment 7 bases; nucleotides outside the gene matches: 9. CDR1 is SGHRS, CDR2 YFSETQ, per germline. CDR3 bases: TGCGCCAGCAGCGCCTTACAGGGGGCCGGGGAGCAGTACTTC. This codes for CASSALQGAGEQYF.

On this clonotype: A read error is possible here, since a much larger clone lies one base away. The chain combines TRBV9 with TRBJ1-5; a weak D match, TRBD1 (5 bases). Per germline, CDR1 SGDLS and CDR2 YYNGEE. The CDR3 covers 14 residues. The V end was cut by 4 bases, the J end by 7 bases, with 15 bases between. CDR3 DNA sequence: TGTGCCAGCAGCATGGGGGAGGGGCGGCAGCCCCAGCATTTT. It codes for CASSMGEGRQPQHF.

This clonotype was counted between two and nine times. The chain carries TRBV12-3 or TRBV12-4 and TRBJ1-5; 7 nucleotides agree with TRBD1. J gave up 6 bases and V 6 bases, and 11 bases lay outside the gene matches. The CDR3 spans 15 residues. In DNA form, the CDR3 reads TGTGCCAGCAGCTCTGGGGAGGCAGGGGGTCAGCCCCAGCATTTT. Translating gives CASSSGEAGGQPQHF.

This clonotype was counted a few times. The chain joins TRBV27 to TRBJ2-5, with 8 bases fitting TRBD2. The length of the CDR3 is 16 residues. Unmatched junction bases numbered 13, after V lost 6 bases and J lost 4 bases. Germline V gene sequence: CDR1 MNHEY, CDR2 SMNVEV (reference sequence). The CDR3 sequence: CASSPGAMAGGETQYF. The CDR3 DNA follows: TGTGCCAGCAGCCCCGGGGCAATGGCGGGAGGAGAGACCCAGTACTTC.

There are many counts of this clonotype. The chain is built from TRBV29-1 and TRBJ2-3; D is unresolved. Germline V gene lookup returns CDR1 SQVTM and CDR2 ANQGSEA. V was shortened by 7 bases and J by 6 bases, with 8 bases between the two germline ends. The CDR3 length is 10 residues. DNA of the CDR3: TGCAGCGGGTGGACGGATACGCAGTATTTT. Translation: CSGWTDTQYF.

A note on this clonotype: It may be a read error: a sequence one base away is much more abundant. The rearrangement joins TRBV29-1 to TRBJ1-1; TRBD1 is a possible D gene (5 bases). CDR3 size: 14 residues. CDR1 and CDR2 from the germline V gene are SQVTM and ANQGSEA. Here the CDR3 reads CGSRGRLMNTEAFF. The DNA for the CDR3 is TGCGGCTCGAGGGGCAGACTAATGAACACTGAAGCTTTCTTT.

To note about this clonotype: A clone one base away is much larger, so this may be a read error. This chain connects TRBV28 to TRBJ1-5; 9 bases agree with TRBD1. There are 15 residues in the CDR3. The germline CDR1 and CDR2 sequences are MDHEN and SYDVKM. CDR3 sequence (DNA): TGTGCCGGCAGTTCCTCCGGGACAGGGTATCAGCCCCAGCATTTT. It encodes CAGSSSGTGYQPQHF.